This entry lists 21 T cell receptor beta chains sequenced from one sample in a study of control samples from healthy donors and cancer patients. Sequenced by immunoSEQ multiplex PCR; TCRdb stores in-frame clones only, minus some. Seen here are almost 85,000 clones, over 90% observed once, and the top ten hold approximately 4.8%. Sequences were obtained from blood. These receptors all stem from a woman aged 18-29 years in good health.

This clone has just a few counts. This sequence joins TRBV18 and TRBJ1-5, with a tentative D call TRBD1 (6 bases). The CDR3 length is 15 residues. Trimming took off 2 bases at V and 4 bases at J, with 12 bases between the two ends. The germline CDR1 and CDR2 sequences are KGHSH and LQKENI. The CDR3 sequence: CASSPTGIRNQPQHF. The CDR3, as DNA: TGTGCCAGCTCACCAACAGGGATAAGGAATCAGCCCCAGCATTTT.

V is TRBV19 and J is TRBJ2-5; D is undetermined. V lost 3 bases and J 5 bases, leaving 16 bases between the germline ends. There are 15 residues in the CDR3. CDR1 and CDR2 (germline): LNHDA, SQIVND (reference sequence). The CDR3 spells CASSMSTGFRETQYF. The CDR3 DNA follows: TGTGCCAGTAGTATGAGTACGGGTTTTAGGGAGACCCAGTACTTC.

The V gene is TRBV28, the J gene TRBJ1-2; D ambiguous. The V gene's germline CDR1 is MDHEN and CDR2 SYDVKM. V lost 3 bases, J lost 6 bases, and 17 bases lay in between. This CDR3 is built from 15 residues. The CDR3 here is CASSFPRGQADGYTF. In DNA form, the CDR3 reads TGTGCCAGCAGTTTCCCGCGAGGCCAAGCGGATGGCTACACCTTC.

The chain joins TRBV28 to TRBJ2-7; D is possibly TRBD1 or TRBD2 (5 bases each). V shed 6 bases and J shed 1 base, with 16 bases lying between them. Per the germline V gene, CDR1 is MDHEN and CDR2 is SYDVKM. This CDR3 contains 15 residues. In nucleotides, the CDR3 is TGTGCCAGCAGCAGTCCGGGACGGTTATCCTACGAGCAGTACTTC. Translated: CASSSPGRLSYEQYF.

The V call is TRBV5-4, the J call TRBJ1-2; no firm D call. This CDR3 has 12 amino acids. Germline-derived CDR1 and CDR2 are SGHNT and YYREEE (reference sequence). V dropped 0 bases and J dropped 7 bases, with 7 bases sitting between them. Here the CDR3 reads CASSLVGVGYTF. Written as DNA, the CDR3 is TGTGCCAGCAGCTTGGTCGGGGTTGGCTACACCTTC.

V usage is TRBV6-2 or TRBV6-3 and J usage is TRBJ1-1; D call uncertain. CDR1 is MNHEY and CDR2 is SVGEGT in the germline V gene. CDR3 length equals 13 residues. The V and J ends lost 6 bases and 5 bases respectively, with 13 bases between them. Here the CDR3 reads CASSGGWVTEAFF. CDR3 DNA sequence: TGTGCCAGCAGCGGAGGGTGGGTTACTGAAGCTTTCTTT.

J is TRBJ2-3 and V is TRBV19, with TRBD2 matching over 11 bases. The germline V gene encodes CDR1 LNHDA and CDR2 SQIVND (reference sequence). Unmatched junction bases numbered 0, after V lost 1 base and J lost 0 bases. The CDR3 is 16 amino acids. CDR3 DNA sequence: TGTGCCAGTAGTATAGGGACTAGCGGGAGCACAGATACGCAGTATTTT. Protein: CASSIGTSGSTDTQYF.

This clone came up a few times. This chain links TRBV5-1 with TRBJ1-6; TRBD1 agrees at 10 bases. Trimming took 4 bases from V and 11 from J; bases not matched to a gene: 3. This CDR3 comprises 13 residues. The V gene's germline CDR1 is SGHRS and CDR2 YFSETQ. The CDR3 loop reads CASSPGQGPPLHF. The CDR3 DNA follows: TGCGCCAGCAGCCCGGGACAGGGGCCACCCCTCCACTTT.

CDR3 in DNA: TGTGCCAGCAGCCCACTAGGTCGATCCTACAATGAGCAGTTCTTC. Translated, it gives CASSPLGRSYNEQFF. V usage is TRBV3-1 (or the pseudogene TRBV3-2) and J usage is TRBJ2-1, with D perhaps TRBD2 (5 bases). The CDR3 consists of 15 residues. The germline V gene has CDR1 LGHDT and CDR2 YNNKEL (reference sequence). Trimming pared 4 bases from V and 1 base from J, leaving 11 bases between.

Regarding this clone: Germline and junction disagree at one end, which may indicate a read error. The chain employs TRBV6-2 or TRBV6-3 and TRBJ2-2; D call uncertain. The germline V gene encodes CDR1 MNHEY and CDR2 SVGEGT. CDR3 size: 13 residues. The CDR3 nucleotides read TGTGCCAGCAGTCACTCGCCTCCCGGGGAGCTGTTTTTT. Its protein product is CASSHSPPGELFF.

The CDR3 region is CASSYASGGTDTQYF. The CDR3 nucleotides read TGTGCCAGCAGTTACGCATCGGGGGGGACAGATACGCAGTATTTT. J is TRBJ2-3 and V is TRBV6-6; 8 nucleotides line up with TRBD2. V lost 2 bases and J lost 3; bases outside the gene matches: 4. The CDR3 runs to 15 residues. The germline V gene encodes CDR1 MNHNY and CDR2 SVGAGI (reference sequence).

The CDR3 sequence is CASSYQDGRTDTQYF. The CDR3 region has the DNA TGTGCCAGCAGTTACCAGGACGGACGCACAGATACGCAGTATTTT. This rearrangement joins TRBV27 to TRBJ2-3; D remains unclear. This CDR3 spans 15 amino acids. Trimming pared 4 bases from V and 1 base from J, leaving 12 bases between. Germline loops: CDR1 MNHEY, CDR2 SMNVEV (reference sequence).

This clone was counted once. CDR3 bases: TGCGCCAGCAGTACAGGGGGTTCGGGGGAGCAGTACTTC. Protein: CASSTGGSGEQYF. This chain connects TRBV5-1 to TRBJ2-7; 8 bases match TRBD1. The CDR3 loop spans 13 amino acids. Unmatched junction bases numbered 8, after V lost 5 bases and J lost 7 bases. CDR1 is SGHRS, CDR2 YFSETQ, per germline.

This chain links TRBV24-1 with TRBJ1-5; possible D gene TRBD1, 5 bases. This CDR3 spans 13 amino acids. Trimming left V 5 bases short and J 7 bases short, with 11 bases between. Germline V gene data show CDR1 as KGHDR and CDR2 as SFDVKD. The CDR3 sequence is CATSVGRAQPQHF. The CDR3 bases are TGTGCCACCAGTGTAGGCAGGGCCCAGCCCCAGCATTTT.

The genes are TRBV5-8 and TRBJ1-2, with D perhaps matching TRBD1 (6 bases). Per germline, CDR1 SGHTS and CDR2 YDEGEE. Trimming shortened V by 1 base and J by 3 bases, and 19 bases separated the two germline ends. This CDR3 has 17 residues. The CDR3: CASSLYQGSAGDYGYTF. CDR3 bases: TGTGCCAGCAGCTTGTATCAGGGGTCGGCCGGGGACTATGGCTACACCTTC.

The chain links TRBV5-1 to TRBJ1-1, with D possibly matching TRBD1 (6 bases). Germline V gene sequence: CDR1 SGHRS, CDR2 YFSETQ. Trimming shortened V by 4 bases and J by 4 bases, and 17 bases separated the two germline ends. There are 15 residues in the CDR3. The CDR3 protein is CASSAGGLGFTEAFF. CDR3 sequence (DNA): TGCGCCAGCAGCGCCGGGGGCCTAGGTTTCACTGAAGCTTTCTTT.

The chain is built from TRBV28 and TRBJ2-7, with 9 bases that match TRBD1. This CDR3 has 15 residues. Looked up from germline, CDR1 is MDHEN and CDR2 is SYDVKM. With 3 bases clipped from V and 5 bases from J, the junction kept 8 bases outside the gene matches. The CDR3 DNA reads TGTGCCAGCAGTTTCATCGGGACAGGGTTCGACGAGCAGTACTTC. It yields the protein CASSFIGTGFDEQYF.

The chain carries TRBV7-2 and TRBJ2-7, with TRBD2 matching 10 bases. CDR3 size: 14 residues. V lost 5 bases, J lost 2 bases, and 3 bases stayed unmatched. CDR1 is SGHTA and CDR2 is FQGNSA in the germline V gene. The CDR3, as DNA: TGTGCCAGCAGCGGGACTAGCGTCGCCTACGAGCAGTACTTC. Translating gives CASSGTSVAYEQYF.

This chain connects TRBV5-1 to TRBJ1-1; the D gene is possibly TRBD1 (5 bases). Germline loops: CDR1 SGHRS, CDR2 YFSETQ. The germline V and J ends were trimmed by 6 bases and 1 base, with 19 bases remaining between them. This CDR3 contains 16 residues. The CDR3 DNA reads as TGCGCCAGCAATCCCGGTGGGGCCTTCACGAACACTGAAGCTTTCTTT. Translating gives CASNPGGAFTNTEAFF.

The chain couples TRBV9 to TRBJ1-1, with D maybe TRBD1 (5 bases). V was shortened by 3 bases and J by 6 bases, with 12 bases between the two germline ends. The CDR3 is 13 amino acids. The germline gives CDR1 SGDLS, CDR2 YYNGEE. In DNA form, the CDR3 reads TGTGCCAGCAGCGGTGGGGGGGAGGCTGAAGCTTTCTTT. It is translated as CASSGGGEAEAFF.

The sample holds one count of this clone. The chain links TRBV20-1 to TRBJ1-1; D is uncertain. CDR3 length: 8 residues. Trimming shortened V by 0 bases and J by 10 bases, and 0 bases separated the two germline ends. The germline V gene encodes CDR1 DFQATT and CDR2 SNEGSKA (reference sequence). The CDR3 region has the DNA TGCAGTGCTAGAGAAGCTTTCTTT. Translated, it gives CSAREAFF.